The following is a TCR beta chain sequence with its context. This specimen belongs to a study of shared T cell receptors in the human thymus. Sequenced by immunoSEQ multiplex PCR; TCRdb stores in-frame clones only, minus some. Counted here are about 380,000 clones, around 95% occurring once; the ten biggest clones make up approximately 0.02%. Germline loops: CDR1 MNHEY, CDR2 SVGAGI. Trimming removed 0 bases from V and 6 bases from J, with 15 bases in between. This CDR3 has 16 residues. The clonotype comes from a human donor. J is TRBJ1-5 and V is TRBV6-5, with D unresolved. The material sequenced was thymocytes. For the CDR3, the DNA is TGTGCCAGCAGTTACTCGATTAAGGGAGGGAGTCAGCCCCAGCATTTT. Its translation is CASSYSIKGGSQPQHF.